This entry features one T cell receptor (beta chain) sequence. Its antigen remains unknown. Execution of the assay was at deep level. Replicate sorted-subset PCRs were loaded with around 0.2 ug DNA, roughly 33,000 T cell genomes. Profiling relied on immunoSEQ multiplex PCR, and the TCRdb table lists in-frame clones only, not all of them. Of some 1 million clones in the sample, about 80% are singletons; the top ten hold 1.4%. The record originates from a study of shared clonotypes between healthy human individuals. Study details: Each donor's CD8 memory used one plate, CD8 naive two, each CD4 subset three.

CDR1 KGHSH and CDR2 LQKENI come from the germline V gene. V dropped 2 bases and J dropped 7; count of bases not matched to a gene: 7. This CDR3 has 15 residues. Notes on the study in general: Clonotypes shared by all four sorted-subset donors had higher generation probabilities than non-shared clonotypes.

V is TRBV18 and J is TRBJ1-2, with 10 bases that match TRBD1. This TCR was sampled from a man aged 18 to 29 in good health. The sequencing input was memory CD4+ T cells sorted from blood. Subset of the sample: CD45RA-negative fraction. CDR3 sequence reads: CASSPGQGVLGGYTF. The DNA of the CDR3 is TGTGCCAGCTCACCAGGACAGGGGGTCCTAGGTGGCTACACCTTC.